Below are 4 T cell receptor beta chains sequenced from a single sample in a study of metastatic and nonmetastatic thyroid tumors. TCRdb reprocessed the PCR reads using MiXCR. This sample has 30,000 to 35,000 clones, with 20% to 25% found just once. Nobody among the patients had been given any treatment before thyroid surgery. What was sequenced was tumor tissue. The source of these receptors is a male donor with papillary thyroid cancer or a benign thyroid nodule (not recorded which). Some clones in this sample may be carry-over from other donors' samples.

This clone appeared a few times. This chain links TRBV28 with TRBJ1-3; the D is unclear. Germline V gives CDR1 MDHEN, CDR2 SYDVKM. The CDR3 length is 14 residues. V was pared by 3 bases and J by 4 bases, with 10 bases between. Here the CDR3 DNA reads TGTGCCAGCAGTTTCGGAGGGTCCGGAAACACCATATATTTT. It is translated as CASSFGGSGNTIYF.

V is TRBV10-3 and J is TRBJ2-7; D possibly corresponds to TRBD1 (6 bases). V lost 4 bases to trimming and J lost 2 bases, with 18 bases between them. The CDR3 is 16 residues long. Germline CDR1 ENHRY, CDR2 SYGVKD. CDR3: CAISGIDRIQTYEQYF. CDR3 bases: TGTGCCATCAGTGGGATCGACAGGATTCAAACCTACGAGCAGTACTTC.

In this sample, this clone turned up a few times. The junction shows a germline mismatch at one end, possibly a read error. The chain combines TRBV6-2 or TRBV6-3 with TRBJ1-1; the D is unclear. The CDR3 consists of 14 residues. Looked up from germline, CDR1 is MNHEY and CDR2 is SVGEGT. The CDR3 nucleotides read TGTGCAAGCAGTTACGACGTTATGGACACTGAAGCTTTCTTT. Its protein is CASSYDVMDTEAFF.

This clone was detected many times. This rearrangement joins TRBV27 to TRBJ2-3; the match to TRBD2 covers 9 bases. Per germline, CDR1 MNHEY and CDR2 SMNVEV (reference sequence). The CDR3 runs 17 residues. V lost 2 bases, J lost 4 bases, and 10 bases stayed unmatched. CDR3 in amino acids: CASSLTVILAGADTQYF. In DNA, the CDR3 is TGTGCCAGCAGTTTAACGGTTATACTAGCGGGTGCAGATACGCAGTATTTT.